This is a list of T cell receptor beta chains from one sample in a study of beta chain features in type 1 diabetes. Profiling relied on immunoSEQ multiplex PCR, and the TCRdb table lists in-frame clones only, not all of them. This table holds tens of thousands of clones, roughly 49% found once. Sequencing was carried out using Tregs from blood. Receptors originate from a woman younger than 35 in good health. Both conserved end residues are part of each CDR3. Each record gives: CDR3 length, clone size, V gene, D gene, J gene, CDR3 DNA, CDR3 protein. D genes are given only for firm matches. Where a row states a size, it is once, few, many or the class of an expanded clone; other rows omit it.

>16|few|TRBV27|TRBD1|TRBJ1-5
TGTGCCAGCAGGCCGACAACAGGGGGACTGAATCAGCCCCAGCATTTT
CASRPTTGGLNQPQHF
>15|NA|TRBV19|TRBD1|TRBJ2-1
TGTGCCAGTAAAACCGAGACAGGGTCCTACAATGAGCAGTTCTTC
CASKTETGSYNEQFF
>13|few|TRBV7-2|NA|TRBJ1-5
TGTGCCAGCAGCAACAACAGGGTGCAGCCCCAGCATTTT
CASSNNRVQPQHF
>19|NA|TRBV4-2|NA|TRBJ2-4
TGTGCCAGCAGCCAAGATCTACCAGGGGCCGAGATAGCCAAAAACATTCAGTACTTC
CASSQDLPGAEIAKNIQYF
>17|NA|TRBV7-9|TRBD1|TRBJ1-5
TGTGCCAGCAGCTTACATCGACAGGGAACTAGCAATCAGCCCCAGCATTTT
CASSLHRQGTSNQPQHF
>14|NA|TRBV28|NA|TRBJ1-2
TGTGCCAGCACCCGAGGCCAGGGGATGAGAGGCTACACCTTC
CASTRGQGMRGYTF
>16|few|TRBV11-2|TRBD2|TRBJ2-1
TGTGCCAGCAGCTCCCCCAGGGGACTAGGTTTCAATGAGCAGTTCTTC
CASSSPRGLGFNEQFF
>16|NA|TRBV18|TRBD2|TRBJ2-7
TGTGCCAGCTCACCACAGTCTGCGGGAGGGTTATACGAGCAGTACTTC
CASSPQSAGGLYEQYF
>14|once|TRBV30|TRBD2|TRBJ2-1
TGTGCCTGGAGGCTAGCGGGAGGGCCCGGTGAGCAGTTCTTC
CAWRLAGGPGEQFF
>15|NA|TRBV5-1|TRBD1|TRBJ1-6
TGCGCCAGCAGCGCTCCGGACAGGGGGGTTAGGGCCCTCCACTTT
CASSAPDRGVRALHF
>17|NA|TRBV7-8|NA|TRBJ1-2
TGTGCCAGCAGCTTATATCGGACAGCCCAAGCTAACTATGGCTACACCTTC
CASSLYRTAQANYGYTF
>17|few|TRBV7-9|NA|TRBJ1-1
TGTGCCAGTCAAATACGCAACCAGGGGCCCATGAACACTGAAGCTTTCTTT
CASQIRNQGPMNTEAFF
>14|NA|TRBV5-4|TRBD1|TRBJ2-7
TGTGCCAGCAGCTTTCGGACAGGGAGCTACGAGCAGTACTTC
CASSFRTGSYEQYF
>14|NA|TRBV10-3|TRBD1|TRBJ2-5
TGTGCCATCAGTGAGGGACAGGGCCTAGAGACCCAGTACTTC
CAISEGQGLETQYF
>15|NA|TRBV28|TRBD1|TRBJ2-5
TGTGCCAGCAGACACCGACAGGGGGCGATGGAGACCCAGTACTTC
CASRHRQGAMETQYF
>18|few|TRBV7-9|TRBD2|TRBJ2-3
TGTGCCAGCAGCCCGATCCCTAGCGGGAGGGAACACACAGATACGCAGTATTTT
CASSPIPSGREHTDTQYF
>14|NA|TRBV28|TRBD2|TRBJ2-7
TGTGCCAGCCTGGGGACTAGCGGGTCCTACGAGCAGTACTTC
CASLGTSGSYEQYF
>18|NA|TRBV7-3|TRBD2|TRBJ2-5
TGTGCCAGCAGCCGGCACGGGACTAGCGGGAGTGGAGGGGAGACCCAGTACTTC
CASSRHGTSGSGGETQYF
>15|NA|TRBV7-3|TRBD1|TRBJ1-1
TGTGCCAGCAGCTTAAGGTCAGGGGGGAACACTGAAGCTTTCTTT
CASSLRSGGNTEAFF
>14|few|TRBV7-2|TRBD1|TRBJ2-2
TGTGCCTACCGGGACAGGGGGAACACCGGGGAGCTGTTTTTT
CAYRDRGNTGELFF
>17|NA|TRBV29-1|TRBD1|TRBJ1-3
TGCAGCGTTTGGGACAGGGCCTTCGGGGTCTCTGGAAACACCATATATTTT
CSVWDRAFGVSGNTIYF
>17|NA|TRBV10-2|NA|TRBJ2-3
TGCGCCAGCAGAGACAAAAGGAGGACCTCTAGCACAGATACGCAGTATTTT
CASRDKRRTSSTDTQYF
>16|NA|TRBV5-1|NA|TRBJ2-1
TGCGCCAGCAGCTTGGGCTGGGCAGGTGTAGACCGAGTACAGTTCTTC
CASSLGWAGVDRVQFF
>16|NA|TRBV18|TRBD1|TRBJ1-2
TGTGCCAGCTCACCTGCCTCCCTCGGGACAGACTATGGCTACACCTTC
CASSPASLGTDYGYTF
>16|few|TRBV5-1|NA|TRBJ1-3
TGCGCCAGCACCCAGACAGGTGCCGGGGTCGGAAACACCATATATTTT
CASTQTGAGVGNTIYF
>13|NA|TRBV27|TRBD2|TRBJ2-7
TGTGCCAGCAGTAGCGGGAGGGGTTACGAGCAGTACTTC
CASSSGRGYEQYF
>16|NA|TRBV28|TRBD1|TRBJ2-5
TGTGCCAGCAGTTTAAGGTCGGGACAGAGCCAAGAGACCCAGTACTTC
CASSLRSGQSQETQYF
>15|NA|TRBV10-3|NA|TRBJ2-6
TGTGCCATCAGTGAGTCTAGTGCTGGGGCCAACGTCCTGACTTTC
CAISESSAGANVLTF
>16|NA|TRBV9|TRBD2|TRBJ2-1
TGTGCCAGCAGCTCGGGTCTAGCGGGCTTCTACAATGAGCAGTTCTTC
CASSSGLAGFYNEQFF
>15|NA|TRBV19|TRBD1|TRBJ2-7
TGTGCCAGTAGTGGGGGACGGACAGGCTCCTACGAGCAGTACTTC
CASSGGRTGSYEQYF
>16|few|TRBV4-2|TRBD1|TRBJ1-3
TGTGCCAGCAGCCTCGGGACAGGGAGCTCTGGAAACACCATATATTTT
CASSLGTGSSGNTIYF
>12|few|TRBV28|NA|TRBJ1-3
TGTGCCAGCAGCAACTCTGGAAACACCATATATTTT
CASSNSGNTIYF
>14|NA|TRBV6-5|NA|TRBJ1-1
TGTGCCAGCAGAAGACAGGTTAAGAACACTGAAGCTTTCTTT
CASRRQVKNTEAFF